Following are 10 T cell receptor beta chains from one sample sequenced in a study of T cell responses to AZD1222 COVID-19 vaccine. Measured with immunoSEQ multiplex PCR; TCRdb has only the in-frame clones, and not every one. Altogether about 150,000 clones are present, roughly 91% being singletons, with the ten largest covering approximately 5.9%. This specimen consisted of peripheral blood, obtained 28 days after the second AZD1222 dose. The receptors were gathered from an adult who received the AZD1222 COVID-19 vaccine.

This clone was detected only once. The V call is TRBV6-2 or TRBV6-3, the J call TRBJ2-1, with 13 positions matching TRBD2. The CDR3 spans 16 residues. CDR1 is MNHEY and CDR2 is SVGEGT in the germline V gene. The V gene end was trimmed by 6 bases and the J gene end by 3 bases; junction bases not matched to a gene: 5. DNA for the CDR3: TGTGCCAGCAGCGAAGGGACTAGCGGGATCTACAATGAGCAGTTCTTC. Protein product: CASSEGTSGIYNEQFF.

The V gene is TRBV19, the J gene TRBJ1-1, with D maybe TRBD1 (6 bases). The V gene lost 4 bases and the J gene lost 1 base, with 10 bases spanning the gap. The V gene's germline CDR1 is LNHDA and CDR2 SQIVND (reference sequence). The CDR3 covers 14 residues. CDR3 in DNA: TGTGCCAGTAGTAGGGGACAATCGAACACTGAAGCTTTCTTT. This translates into CASSRGQSNTEAFF.

J is TRBJ2-7 and V is TRBV7-2; D is uncertain. The V end lost 5 bases, the J end lost 0 bases, and 8 bases lay between the germline ends. Germline CDR1 and CDR2: SGHTA and FQGNSA. The CDR3 contains 13 residues. The CDR3 bases are TGTGCCAGCAGCCCGGCCGGCTCCTACGAGCAGTACTTC. Amino acids: CASSPAGSYEQYF.

The chain joins TRBV11-2 to TRBJ2-5; D remains unclear. The V end was cut by 3 bases, the J end by 5 bases, with 13 bases between. Germline lookup yields CDR1 SGHAT and CDR2 FQNNGV. The CDR3 sequence is 14 residues long. This CDR3 reads CASSFRVGLETQYF. In DNA form, the CDR3 reads TGTGCCAGCAGCTTTCGTGTTGGGCTGGAGACCCAGTACTTC.

V gene TRBV7-8 combines with J gene TRBJ2-3; D tentatively fits TRBD1 or TRBD2 (6 bases each). Germline V gives CDR1 SGHVS, CDR2 FQNEAQ. This CDR3 has 16 residues. Between the trimmed V and J ends, which lost 5 bases and 6 bases, there was a span of 21 bases. CDR3: CASSPYRGRRGDTQYF. DNA of the CDR3: TGTGCCAGCAGCCCATATCGGGGGAGGAGGGGGGATACGCAGTATTTT.

The chain combines TRBV24-1 with TRBJ2-2; possibly TRBD1 for D (6 bases). Germline V CDR1 and CDR2: KGHDR, SFDVKD. This CDR3 region has 13 residues. Trimming removed 7 bases at V and 3 bases at J, with 8 bases between. CDR3 residues: CATRPGDTGELFF. CDR3 DNA sequence: TGTGCCACCAGGCCAGGGGACACCGGGGAGCTGTTTTTT.

This chain uses TRBV30 with TRBJ1-3, with no clear D. Looked up from germline, CDR1 is GTSNPN and CDR2 is SVGIG (reference sequence). The V end lost 0 bases, the J end lost 2 bases, and 11 bases lay between the germline ends. This CDR3 has 15 residues. The CDR3 loop is CAWSVAWGAGNTIYF. In DNA form, the CDR3 reads TGTGCCTGGAGTGTCGCGTGGGGAGCTGGAAACACCATATATTTT.

The genes are TRBV12-3 or TRBV12-4 and TRBJ1-5, with D perhaps TRBD1 (5 bases). The CDR3 contains 13 residues. V was shortened by 3 bases and J by 6 bases, with 9 bases between the two germline ends. The CDR3 DNA reads TGTGCCAGCAGTTTTAATCAGGGTCAGCCCCAGCATTTT. Amino acids: CASSFNQGQPQHF.

This sequence joins TRBV3-1 (or the pseudogene TRBV3-2) and TRBJ1-4; D remains unclear. CDR1 and CDR2 (germline): LGHDT, YNNKEL (reference sequence). This CDR3 has 15 residues. Trimming removed 0 bases at V and 7 bases at J, with 12 bases between. The CDR3 sequence is CASSQERVGGEKLFF. The CDR3 bases are TGTGCCAGCAGCCAAGAGAGAGTCGGTGGTGAAAAACTGTTTTTT.

The chain combines TRBV28 with TRBJ1-4, with TRBD1 as a possible D gene (5 bases). Trimming removed 7 bases at V and 4 bases at J, with 13 bases between. The CDR3 spans 14 residues. In germline, CDR1 is MDHEN, CDR2 SYDVKM. The CDR3, as DNA: TGTGCCAGCACTTTGCAGGGCTTTAATGAAAAACTGTTTTTT. It encodes CASTLQGFNEKLFF.